These T cell receptor beta chains were read from a single sample in a study of CD8+ T cells in alopecia areata. Generated by immunoSEQ multiplex PCR, the TCRdb table keeps only in-frame clones and is missing some. The sample holds about 8,900 clones, 67% seen once. The specimen sequenced was skin. The receptors come from a human donor with alopecia areata. Each CDR3 is given with its conserved first and last residue. The order of the fields is clone size, J gene, V gene, D gene, CDR3 protein, CDR3 DNA. The D gene is left open where the match is weak. Only part of the rows carry a size: once, few, many, or a class if the clone is expanded.

.,TRBJ1-2,TRBV6-5,.,CASSYSGRPSGYGYTF,TGTGCCAGCAGTTACTCGGGGCGACCGAGTGGCTATGGCTACACCTTC
.,TRBJ2-3,TRBV7-3,TRBD2,CASSSHGGTPRRADTQYF,TGTGCCAGCAGCTCGCACGGGGGGACGCCGAGGCGCGCAGATACGCAGTATTTT
few,TRBJ2-5,TRBV4-1,TRBD2,CASSHDRTSGTETQYF,TGCGCCAGCAGCCATGATAGGACTAGCGGGACAGAGACCCAGTACTTC
few,TRBJ1-3,TRBV4-3,TRBD1,CASSQDIIVGTGLYSGNTIYF,TGCGCCAGCAGCCAAGATATAATAGTTGGGACAGGCCTATACTCTGGAAACACCATATATTTT
.,TRBJ2-1,TRBV5-1,.,CASSLAAGREQFF,TGCGCCAGCAGCTTGGCCGCTGGTAGAGAGCAGTTCTTC
.,TRBJ2-7,TRBV6-1,TRBD1,CASSLDRAEQYF,TGTGCCAGCAGTTTGGACAGGGCCGAGCAGTACTTC
once,TRBJ2-1,TRBV7-2,.,CASSLDRLYNEQFF,TGTGCCAGCAGCTTAGACAGGCTCTACAATGAGCAGTTCTTC
.,TRBJ1-1,TRBV9,.,CASSVDGGNEAFF,TGTGCCAGCAGCGTAGACGGGGGGAATGAAGCTTTCTTT
.,TRBJ2-7,TRBV29-1,.,CSVEKGGYEQYF,TGCAGCGTCGAGAAAGGCGGCTACGAGCAGTACTTC
.,TRBJ2-7,TRBV27,TRBD1,CASSRGLAEQYF,TGTGCCAGTAGTAGGGGGCTCGCCGAGCAGTACTTC
few,TRBJ1-5,TRBV2,TRBD1,CASSVGQLSNQPQHF,TGTGCCAGCAGTGTGGGACAGCTTAGCAATCAGCCCCAGCATTTT
.,TRBJ1-1,TRBV19,TRBD1,CASSRQGRTEAFF,TGTGCCAGTAGCCGACAGGGGAGGACTGAAGCTTTCTTT
.,TRBJ1-1,TRBV7-3,.,CASSSQTNTEAFF,TGTGCCAGCAGCTCCCAAACGAACACTGAAGCTTTCTTT
.,TRBJ2-3,TRBV7-2,.,CASSPRRTPDTQYF,TGTGCCAGCAGCCCCAGGAGGACGCCAGATACGCAGTATTTT
.,TRBJ2-7,TRBV27,.,CASSFGRGASYEQYF,TGTGCCAGCAGTTTTGGCAGGGGAGCGTCTTACGAGCAGTACTTC
.,TRBJ2-2,TRBV27,.,CASSLSRGRTDTGELFF,TGTGCCAGCAGTTTATCGAGGGGGAGAACGGACACCGGGGAGCTGTTTTTT
.,TRBJ2-4,TRBV2,.,CASLILQGPRNIQYF,TGTGCCAGCTTAATTCTTCAGGGGCCCAGGAACATTCAGTACTTC
few,TRBJ2-5,TRBV7-8,.,CASSGIGTGLVAQYF,TGTGCCAGCAGCGGGATAGGGACGGGGCTCGTGGCCCAGTACTTC
.,TRBJ2-1,TRBV7-3,TRBD1,CASSRTGALGEQFF,TGTGCCAGCAGCCGTACAGGGGCCCTGGGTGAGCAGTTCTTC
.,TRBJ2-7,TRBV7-2,.,CASSLGLSREQYF,TGTGCCAGCAGCTTAGGGCTTTCCCGCGAGCAGTACTTC
.,TRBJ2-7,TRBV20-1,.,CSARAPLIEYF,TGCAGTGCTAGAGCCCCACTAATAGAGTACTTC
.,TRBJ2-7,TRBV7-8,TRBD2,CASSLERGAGYEQYF,TGTGCCAGCAGCTTAGAGCGGGGGGCTGGGTACGAGCAGTACTTC
once,TRBJ2-1,TRBV7-8,TRBD2,CASSPRGVSYNEQFF,TGTGCCAGCAGCCCTCGGGGGGTTTCCTACAATGAGCAGTTCTTC
.,TRBJ2-1,TRBV29-1,.,CSVEEINSGGHPLYNEQFF,TGCAGCGTTGAAGAAATTAACTCGGGGGGACACCCTCTCTACAATGAGCAGTTCTTC
few,TRBJ1-5,TRBV10-2,TRBD1,CASSYGQGGQPQHF,TGCGCCAGCAGTTATGGACAGGGTGGTCAGCCCCAGCATTTT
.,TRBJ2-5,TRBV14,.,CASSQVRGASQETQYF,TGTGCCAGCAGCCAGGTTCGGGGAGCCTCACAAGAGACCCAGTACTTC
.,TRBJ2-4,TRBV7-9,TRBD1,CASSSGTEKNIQYF,TGTGCCAGCAGCTCCGGGACAGAGAAAAACATTCAGTACTTC
.,TRBJ1-1,TRBV18,.,CASSTATVNTEAFF,TGTGCCAGCTCAACCGCGACAGTTAACACTGAAGCTTTCTTT
few,TRBJ1-1,TRBV11-2,TRBD1,CASSFSVGTGMNTEAFF,TGTGCCAGCAGCTTCTCCGTGGGGACAGGGATGAACACTGAAGCTTTCTTT
.,TRBJ2-7,TRBV6-5,TRBD1,CASSYDRGPYEQYF,TGTGCCAGCAGTTACGACAGGGGGCCCTACGAGCAGTACTTC
.,TRBJ1-2,TRBV19,.,CASSIVAGDGYTF,TGTGCCAGTAGTATAGTGGCGGGGGACGGCTACACCTTC
.,TRBJ2-7,TRBV29-1,TRBD1,CSAGTGTYEQYF,TGCAGCGCCGGGACAGGGACTTACGAGCAGTACTTC
.,TRBJ2-2,TRBV5-4,.,CASSFRTGPGELFF,TGTGCCAGCAGCTTCCGAACGGGACCCGGGGAGCTGTTTTTT
medium-sized,TRBJ2-7,TRBV7-3,.,CASSLLAESSYEQYF,TGTGCCAGCAGCTTACTCGCTGAGAGCTCCTACGAGCAGTACTTC
.,TRBJ2-1,TRBV14,TRBD2,CASSQDRISGYNEQFF,TGTGCCAGCAGCCAAGATCGTATTAGCGGGTATAATGAGCAGTTCTTC
.,TRBJ2-7,TRBV7-8,TRBD1,CASSPRQGPSYEQYF,TGTGCCAGCAGCCCGCGACAGGGACCTTCCTACGAGCAGTACTTC
few,TRBJ1-4,TRBV4-2,.,CASSQESRGQREKLFF,TGTGCCAGCAGCCAAGAGTCCCGGGGGCAAAGAGAAAAACTGTTTTTT
.,TRBJ1-2,TRBV7-2,TRBD1,CASRLGQGAYGYTF,TGTGCCAGCAGACTCGGACAGGGGGCTTATGGCTACACCTTC
.,TRBJ2-3,TRBV6-4,TRBD2,CASSNFASGGADTQYF,TGTGCCAGCAGTAACTTCGCTAGCGGGGGGGCAGATACGCAGTATTTT
.,TRBJ1-5,TRBV30,TRBD1,CAWNTQGEQPQHF,TGTGCCTGGAACACACAGGGGGAACAGCCCCAGCATTTT
.,TRBJ2-7,TRBV7-9,TRBD1,CASSGDRVYEQYF,TGTGCCAGCAGCGGGGACAGGGTCTACGAGCAGTACTTC
few,TRBJ1-1,TRBV13,.,CASSARTGEAFF,TGTGCCAGCAGCGCCCGAACGGGGGAAGCTTTCTTT
.,TRBJ2-1,TRBV19,.,CASSILRPSSYNEQFF,TGTGCCAGTAGTATCCTTCGGCCGAGCTCCTACAATGAGCAGTTCTTC
few,TRBJ2-3,TRBV7-2,TRBD1,CATQTGTGVFTDTQYF,TGTGCCACTCAAACCGGGACAGGGGTGTTCACAGATACGCAGTATTTT
.,TRBJ2-7,TRBV29-1,.,CSALSYSREQYF,TGCAGCGCCCTCTCGTACTCGCGCGAGCAGTACTTC
.,TRBJ2-1,TRBV7-2,TRBD1,CASSQRQGTFF,TGTGCCAGCAGCCAACGACAGGGGACGTTCTTC
.,TRBJ2-1,TRBV6-1,.,CASSDSVDEQFF,TGTGCCAGCAGTGATAGCGTGGATGAGCAGTTCTTC
.,TRBJ2-1,TRBV6-4,TRBD2,CASSVGTSGGDEQFF,TGTGCCAGCAGTGTCGGGACTAGCGGGGGGGATGAGCAGTTCTTC
.,TRBJ1-1,TRBV28,.,CASSFLQGSGTEAFF,TGTGCCAGCAGTTTTCTACAGGGTTCGGGCACTGAAGCTTTCTTT
.,TRBJ1-2,TRBV10-3,.,CAIKGGDYGYTF,TGTGCCATTAAAGGGGGGGACTATGGCTACACCTTC
.,TRBJ2-5,TRBV30,TRBD2,CAWSNYRPRLIAGDQETQYF,TGTGCCTGGAGTAACTACCGTCCTCGGCTGATAGCGGGAGACCAAGAGACCCAGTACTTC
few,TRBJ1-2,TRBV28,.,CASSLPGHYGYTF,TGTGCCAGCAGTTTACCAGGGCACTATGGCTACACCTTC
.,TRBJ2-1,TRBV2,.,CASSGTPGEQFF,TGTGCCAGCAGTGGGACTCCGGGTGAGCAGTTCTTC
.,TRBJ2-7,TRBV27,.,CASSSERTGMVEQYF,TGTGCCAGCAGTTCGGAAAGAACAGGGATGGTCGAGCAGTACTTC
few,TRBJ1-2,TRBV6-6,TRBD1,CASNRDREPNYGYTF,TGTGCCAGCAACCGGGACAGGGAACCTAACTATGGCTACACCTTC
.,TRBJ2-3,TRBV5-4,TRBD2,CASSLGLAGRTSTDTQYF,TGTGCCAGCAGCTTGGGCCTAGCGGGGAGAACTAGCACAGATACGCAGTATTTT
few,TRBJ2-3,TRBV4-3,.,CASSQEGPGAPDTQYF,TGCGCCAGCAGCCAAGAAGGGCCAGGGGCCCCAGATACGCAGTATTTT